The clone carrying this T cell receptor beta chain has a count of ten or more. Its antigen is as yet unknown. In germline, CDR1 is SEHNR, CDR2 FQNEAQ (reference sequence). The CDR3 has 16 residues. V was pared by 5 bases and J by 1 base, with 18 bases between. The source of the sample is a study of T cells after yellow fever vaccination. Study results and limitations: Though weaker, the secondary response peaked faster, on day 5 versus 15.

TCRdb analysed the 5' RACE reads with MiXCR anew, one entry per CDR3 protein. The table has 620,000 or so distinct CDR3 sequences, more than 9% seen once. The sequences come from PBMCs, collected on the day of the yellow fever booster vaccination. The clonotype was recovered from a man aged 25-45 years who received the YFV17D yellow fever vaccine. The chain joins TRBV7-9 to TRBJ2-7, with no clear D. The CDR3, as DNA: TGTGCCAGCAGCCATAGGCGTTCCGCGTGGTCCTACGAGCAGTACTTC. It encodes CASSHRRSAWSYEQYF.